The present entry profiles one T cell receptor beta chain with its context. The data were taken from a study of blood T cell repertoires in COVID-19. Seattle patients were enrolled while actively infected and followed longitudinally. V gave up 3 bases and J gave up 8 bases; unmatched junction bases: 12. The CDR3 is 16 residues long. CDR1 SGHRS and CDR2 YFSETQ come from the germline V gene. In the study's own analysis: Amplification of reference gene primers provided the estimated nucleated cell counts. The protocol was immunoSEQ multiplex PCR, while the TCRdb copy is restricted to in-frame clones and leaves out a portion. V, J and clone size were drawn from that table, and D and trimming were deduced from the DNA. The sample lists more than 350,000 clones, 89% occurring once.

The TCR sequence derives from a woman aged 25 to 39 with COVID-19, enrolled during active disease. The V call is TRBV5-1, the J call TRBJ2-1; TRBD2 matches at 9 bases. Material for sequencing was peripheral blood. The CDR3 nucleotides read TGCGCCAGCAGCTCTACGCCCGGGACTAGCTCCTATGAGCAGTTCTTC. It translates to CASSSTPGTSSYEQFF.